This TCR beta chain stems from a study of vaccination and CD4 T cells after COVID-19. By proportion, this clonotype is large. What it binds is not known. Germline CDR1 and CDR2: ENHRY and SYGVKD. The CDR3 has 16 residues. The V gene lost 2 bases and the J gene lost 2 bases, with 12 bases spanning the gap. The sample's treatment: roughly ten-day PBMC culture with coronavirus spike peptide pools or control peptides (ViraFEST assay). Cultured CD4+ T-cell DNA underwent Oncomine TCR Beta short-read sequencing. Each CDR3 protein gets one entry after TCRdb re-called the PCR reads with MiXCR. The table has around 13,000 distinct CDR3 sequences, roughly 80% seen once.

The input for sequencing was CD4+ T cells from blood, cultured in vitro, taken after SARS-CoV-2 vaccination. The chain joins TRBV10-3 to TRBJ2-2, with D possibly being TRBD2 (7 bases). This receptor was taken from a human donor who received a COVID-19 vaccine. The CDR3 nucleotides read TGTGCCATCAGTGAGCGTGCGGGGGCTAACACCGGGGAGCTGTTTTTT. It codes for CAISERAGANTGELFF.